What follows describes a single T cell receptor (beta chain). Its antigen has not been determined. CDR3 length: 15 amino acids, cysteine to phenylalanine. No nucleotide data were recorded. CDR1 and CDR2 are drawn from the germline V gene: SGDLS, YYNGEE. This sample is drawn from a study of CXCR3-negative and CXCR3-positive naive CD8 T cells (dated by TCRdb to about 2019). Study-wide context: In total, approximately 140 million TRB reads were obtained, which works out to roughly 1.5 +/- 0.3 million reads per library. Data from 11 donors, pooled across two independent experiments, went into the diversity and physicochemical repertoire analyses. For the TRBV-TRBJ cluster analysis, the naive subsets came from 5 donors, while the memory cells came from 3 donors.

Each CD8+ T cell subset was flow-sorted in triplicate, with over 250,000 cells per subset placed directly into RLT lysis buffer. To keep memory contaminants out, a stringent definition of naive CD8+ T cells was applied: CD45RO-CCR7+CD27+CD95-. Using standard density gradient centrifugation, peripheral blood mononuclear cells were isolated from buffy coats. A FACSAria III was used to flow-sort naive CD8+ T cells into CXCR3-negative and CXCR3-positive populations. Total RNA was extracted from sorted cells using an RNeasy Mini Kit. TCRdb records NextSeq 550 as the sequencer. The Human TCR Profiling Kit (MiLaboratory) was used to prepare UMI-labeled 5' RACE TRB cDNA libraries. cDNA synthesis used the entire amount of extracted RNA, and PCR amplification then used the entire amount of cDNA produced. Libraries were prepared in parallel using an identical number of PCR cycles. As for the original processing: With a requirement of at least two reads per UMI, MIGEC and MiXCR extracted about 50,000 +/- 10,000 unique UMI-labeled TRB cDNA molecules per library. On average, approximately 40,000 +/- 10,000 functional in-frame TRB CDR3 nucleotide clonotypes lacking stop codons were found per library. After each sample was downsampled to 5000 UMI-labeled TRB molecules, VDJtools was used to calculate diversity metrics such as normalized Shannon-Wiener and Chao1. For the central five CDR3 residues, VDJtools calculated physicochemical properties weighted by clonotype size, namely interaction energy, strength, volume and Kidera factor 4. One entry per CDR3 protein sequence results from the TCRdb reprocessing of the reads, with DNA left out. These V and J calls are TCRdb output, not the study's own analysis. This sample's table carries some 120,000 distinct CDR3 sequences. The ten largest clones represent 0.5% to 0.75% of the sample.

Paper-wide results and their limitations: Compared with CXCR3-negative naive cells, CXCR3-positive naive cells had TRB CDR3s with higher hydrophobicity (lower Kidera factor 4), lower energy, and higher strength and volume indices. Freshly isolated PBMCs were used for most assays because CXCR3 expression partially decreased after cryopreservation. Repertoire diversity was comparably high in both naive subsets but much lower in memory CD8+ T cells. TRBV-TRBJ usage was similar between naive CXCR3-negative and CXCR3-positive cells from the same donor, while memory cells showed distinct patterns. Because surface CD5, which is linked to self-reactivity in mice, was comparable between the naive subsets, TCR interaction strength was also inferred from TRB CDR3 physicochemical properties.

Recombination connected TRBV9 to TRBJ2-6. The source material was naive CXCR3+ CD8+ T cells from blood. The cell subset or site label here, explained by the study, means: CD45RO-CCR7+CD27+CD95- naive CD8+ T cells expressing CXCR3 (TNR3+). The source is a human donor in good health. Some clones in this sample may be carry-over from other donors' samples. This receptor carries the CDR3 CASSSRYSGANVLTF.